Sequencing of this T cell receptor (beta chain) was carried out in a study of cytomegalovirus exposure and HLA in healthy donors. Whole-study findings and limits: Immune exposure data for these donors was limited to CMV serostatus. Later analysis found that TCR beta chains associated with HLA were more clonally expanded than other, equally common chains.

Comment on this clone: Its antigen remains unidentified.

The PCR had 60 Vbeta and 13 Jbeta primers. Generated by immunoSEQ multiplex PCR, the TCRdb table keeps only in-frame clones and is missing some. The sample includes approximately 150,000 clones, around four fifths of them seen just once. Germline CDR1 SGHVS, CDR2 FNYEAQ. The CDR3 spans 12 residues. The junction had 4 bases not matched to a gene; V was cut back by 5 bases and J by 11 bases. The TCR was taken from a man aged 18-30 years in good health and CMV-seropositive. Specimen: PBMCs. The gene calls are TRBV7-6 and TRBJ1-4, with 8 bases matching TRBD1. The CDR3 protein is CASSPNRGKLFF. DNA for the CDR3: TGTGCCAGCAGCCCGAACAGGGGGAAACTGTTTTTT.